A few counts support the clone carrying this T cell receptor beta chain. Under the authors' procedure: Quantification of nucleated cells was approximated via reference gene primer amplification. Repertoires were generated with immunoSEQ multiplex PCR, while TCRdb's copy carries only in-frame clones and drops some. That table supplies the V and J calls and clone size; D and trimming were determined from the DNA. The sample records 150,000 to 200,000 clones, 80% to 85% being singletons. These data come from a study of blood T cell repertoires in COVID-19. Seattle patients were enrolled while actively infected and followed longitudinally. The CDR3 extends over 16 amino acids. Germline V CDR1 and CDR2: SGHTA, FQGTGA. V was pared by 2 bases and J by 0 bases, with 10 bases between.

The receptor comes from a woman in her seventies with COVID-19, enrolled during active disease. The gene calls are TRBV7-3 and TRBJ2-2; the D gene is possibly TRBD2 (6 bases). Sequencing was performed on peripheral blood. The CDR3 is CASSLELASNTGELFF. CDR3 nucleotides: TGTGCCAGCAGCTTAGAACTAGCCTCGAACACCGGGGAGCTGTTTTTT.